This T cell receptor (beta chain) was identified in a study of blood T cells in healthy people across ages. Study summary: Template switching picked up about one barcoded beta molecule for each two T cells.

Unmatched junction bases numbered 4, after V lost 4 bases and J lost 2 bases. Germline V gene data show CDR1 as MNHNY and CDR2 as SVGAGI (reference sequence). The CDR3 is made up of 15 amino acids. The use of a sample-barcoded 5' primer and a J-beta primer mix characterized a second PCR of roughly 6 to 11 cycles. A 12-random-nucleotide template-switch adaptor tagged each cDNA molecule. MiXCR was run by TCRdb on the 5' RACE reads, yielding one entry per CDR3 protein. The sample yields approximately 1.5 million distinct CDR3 sequences, around 36% seen once. This clonotype appeared a few times. Sequencing was carried out using blood. The sequence was obtained from a woman aged 25 to 45 in good health. The chain recombines TRBV6-6 with TRBJ2-1; 8 positions match TRBD1. CDR3 coding DNA: TGTGCCAGCAGTTCAGGACAGGGAACCTACAATGAGCAGTTCTTC. Residues: CASSSGQGTYNEQFF.